These T cell receptor beta chains were read from a single sample in a study of T-cell reconstitution after alpha-beta-depleted transplantation in children. TCRdb fed the PCR reads into MiXCR, producing one record per CDR3 protein. The table lists over 150,000 distinct CDR3 sequences, roughly 7.1% of them singletons. Source: PBMCs, taken before TCRalphabeta/CD19-depleted stem cell transplant. Receptors were obtained from a boy younger than 10 with acute lymphoblastic leukemia, due to receive a stem cell transplant. Each CDR3 is given with its conserved first and last residue. Fields, in order: CDR3 DNA, CDR3 protein, V gene, J gene, CDR3 length, clone size, D gene. A D gene is named only where the DNA matches it firmly. Only some rows state a clone size, as once, few, many or a class for expanded clones.

CDR3nt: TGCAGCGTTGAAGGAGATTTGGGAACCTACAATGAGCAGTTCTTC
CDR3aa: CSVEGDLGTYNEQFF
v_gene: TRBV29-1
j_gene: TRBJ2-1
len: 15
abundance: many
d_gene: NA

CDR3nt: TGTGCCAGCAGCCCCGAGGGGGGTGGCGAGACCCAGTACTTC
CDR3aa: CASSPEGGGETQYF
v_gene: TRBV7-8
j_gene: TRBJ2-5
len: 14
abundance: few
d_gene: NA

CDR3nt: TGTGCCAGCACCTGGGCGGTGGGACACAATTATTCACCCCTCCACTTT
CDR3aa: CASTWAVGHNYSPLHF
v_gene: TRBV7-2
j_gene: TRBJ1-6
len: 16
abundance: many
d_gene: NA

CDR3nt: TGTGCCAGCAGCGTAGGTCTCAGCGACACCGGGGAGCTGTTTTTT
CDR3aa: CASSVGLSDTGELFF
v_gene: TRBV9
j_gene: TRBJ2-2
len: 15
abundance: many
d_gene: NA

CDR3nt: TGTGCCAGCAGCTTAGAAGGCGCAGGGGCCAACGTCCTGACTTTC
CDR3aa: CASSLEGAGANVLTF
v_gene: TRBV7-8
j_gene: TRBJ2-6
len: 15
abundance: NA
d_gene: NA

CDR3nt: TGTGCCAGCAGCCAAGACCTAGGGCTGGCGCAGTATTTT
CDR3aa: CASSQDLGLAQYF
v_gene: TRBV4-2
j_gene: TRBJ2-3
len: 13
abundance: many
d_gene: NA

CDR3nt: TGTGCCAGCAGCCAAGGGGTTGGTAAAGAACCTCGCTCTGGGGCCAACGTCCTGACTTTC
CDR3aa: CASSQGVGKEPRSGANVLTF
v_gene: TRBV3-1
j_gene: TRBJ2-6
len: 20
abundance: few
d_gene: NA

CDR3nt: TGTGCCAGCAGTTTAGGGCTAGCGGGCCACGAGCAGTACTTC
CDR3aa: CASSLGLAGHEQYF
v_gene: TRBV27
j_gene: TRBJ2-7
len: 14
abundance: NA
d_gene: TRBD2

CDR3nt: TGCGCCAGCACTCAGGTTGTCAATGAGCAGTTCTTC
CDR3aa: CASTQVVNEQFF
v_gene: TRBV10-2
j_gene: TRBJ2-1
len: 12
abundance: many
d_gene: NA

CDR3nt: TGTGCCATGGGCCCCGGGACGGCCGATGGGCAGTACTTC
CDR3aa: CAMGPGTADGQYF
v_gene: TRBV5-2
j_gene: TRBJ2-7
len: 13
abundance: NA
d_gene: NA

CDR3nt: TGTGCCACCAGTGATGGGGACCTTCACAATGAGCAGTTCTTC
CDR3aa: CATSDGDLHNEQFF
v_gene: TRBV24-1
j_gene: TRBJ2-1
len: 14
abundance: many
d_gene: NA

CDR3nt: TGTGCCAACAGTTTGGGGGCAGGTCCAAACTACGAGCAGTACTTC
CDR3aa: CANSLGAGPNYEQYF
v_gene: TRBV12-3/TRBV12-4
j_gene: TRBJ2-7
len: 15
abundance: once
d_gene: NA

CDR3nt: TGCGCCAGCAGGGAGACAGGGGAAAGCACAGATACGCAGTATTTT
CDR3aa: CASRETGESTDTQYF
v_gene: TRBV10-2
j_gene: TRBJ2-3
len: 15
abundance: many
d_gene: TRBD1

CDR3nt: TGCAGCGTTGAAGACCTATCTGAAGCTTTCTTT
CDR3aa: CSVEDLSEAFF
v_gene: TRBV29-1
j_gene: TRBJ1-1
len: 11
abundance: many
d_gene: NA

CDR3nt: TGTGCCAGCAGTCGGGGGGCCGGGTTCTATGAGCAGTTCTTC
CDR3aa: CASSRGAGFYEQFF
v_gene: TRBV5-6
j_gene: TRBJ2-1
len: 14
abundance: many
d_gene: NA

CDR3nt: TGTGCCGCGGGACGACCCAGCGGCTACAATGAGCAGTTCTTC
CDR3aa: CAAGRPSGYNEQFF
v_gene: TRBV19
j_gene: TRBJ2-1
len: 14
abundance: many
d_gene: NA

CDR3nt: TGTGCCAGCAGTTACTCGAATACAGGGTGGTCAGCCGGCATCAATCAGCCCCAGCATTTT
CDR3aa: CASSYSNTGWSAGINQPQHF
v_gene: TRBV6-2/TRBV6-3
j_gene: TRBJ1-5
len: 20
abundance: few
d_gene: NA

CDR3nt: TGCAGCGTTGACGACCGCCGGGACAGGGCACTGAACACTGAAGCTTTCTTT
CDR3aa: CSVDDRRDRALNTEAFF
v_gene: TRBV29-1
j_gene: TRBJ1-1
len: 17
abundance: NA
d_gene: TRBD1

CDR3nt: TGTGCCACCAGTGATTTCGTAGGGAATGGCTACACCTTC
CDR3aa: CATSDFVGNGYTF
v_gene: TRBV24-1
j_gene: TRBJ1-2
len: 13
abundance: many
d_gene: NA

CDR3nt: TGTGCCAGCAGCCCGACGACAGGGTTCGGAAACACCATATATTTT
CDR3aa: CASSPTTGFGNTIYF
v_gene: TRBV7-9
j_gene: TRBJ1-3
len: 15
abundance: many
d_gene: TRBD1

CDR3nt: TGTGCCAGCAGCTTAGTCGGGACTGGGGCCAACGTCCTGACTTTC
CDR3aa: CASSLVGTGANVLTF
v_gene: TRBV7-9
j_gene: TRBJ2-6
len: 15
abundance: NA
d_gene: NA

CDR3nt: TGTGCCAGCAGCTTATTCAGGGGCTCCGAGACCCAGTACTTC
CDR3aa: CASSLFRGSETQYF
v_gene: TRBV11-2
j_gene: TRBJ2-5
len: 14
abundance: many
d_gene: NA

CDR3nt: TGTGCCACCAGCTCCGACAGGGACACAGATACGCAGTATTTT
CDR3aa: CATSSDRDTDTQYF
v_gene: TRBV15
j_gene: TRBJ2-3
len: 14
abundance: many
d_gene: TRBD1

CDR3nt: TGTGCCAGCAGCTCTGGACTAGCGGACACCTACGAGCAGTACTTC
CDR3aa: CASSSGLADTYEQYF
v_gene: TRBV7-2
j_gene: TRBJ2-7
len: 15
abundance: many
d_gene: TRBD2

CDR3nt: TGTGCCAGCAGCTTTAGAGGGACAGTCCTCTACAATGAGCAGTTCTTC
CDR3aa: CASSFRGTVLYNEQFF
v_gene: TRBV7-9
j_gene: TRBJ2-1
len: 16
abundance: few
d_gene: TRBD1

CDR3nt: TGTGCCAGCAGGACTAGCGGGGGACGGATTGTGAAGCAGTACTTC
CDR3aa: CASRTSGGRIVKQYF
v_gene: TRBV2
j_gene: TRBJ2-7
len: 15
abundance: many
d_gene: TRBD2

CDR3nt: TGTGCCAGCTCCCGGACGGCCGATTGGCGATTCAGAGCCCGAGGGGCCCAGTACTTC
CDR3aa: CASSRTADWRFRARGAQYF
v_gene: TRBV18
j_gene: TRBJ2-5
len: 19
abundance: NA
d_gene: NA

CDR3nt: TGCAGTGCTAGTTGGGGGATGAACACTGAAGCTTTCTTT
CDR3aa: CSASWGMNTEAFF
v_gene: TRBV20-1
j_gene: TRBJ1-1
len: 13
abundance: many
d_gene: NA

CDR3nt: TGTGCCAGCAGCTTGGCACCAGGGGCGGCCGCCTACGAGCAGTACTTC
CDR3aa: CASSLAPGAAAYEQYF
v_gene: TRBV5-5
j_gene: TRBJ2-7
len: 16
abundance: few
d_gene: NA

CDR3nt: TGCAGCGTTGAAGGTCAGGAGGTTCAAGAGACCCAGTACTTC
CDR3aa: CSVEGQEVQETQYF
v_gene: TRBV29-1
j_gene: TRBJ2-5
len: 14
abundance: many
d_gene: NA

CDR3nt: TGCAGTGCCCCTGGGGGGAGAGAACCCTACGAGCAGTACTTC
CDR3aa: CSAPGGREPYEQYF
v_gene: TRBV20-1
j_gene: TRBJ2-7
len: 14
abundance: NA
d_gene: NA

CDR3nt: TGTGCCAGCGTGGAGGGACAGTCCTACAATGAGCAGTTCTTC
CDR3aa: CASVEGQSYNEQFF
v_gene: TRBV6-1
j_gene: TRBJ2-1
len: 14
abundance: NA
d_gene: NA

CDR3nt: TGTGCCAGCAGCCCCTCTTGGGCTAGCGGGAGGGCCAAGCAAGAGACCCAGTACTTC
CDR3aa: CASSPSWASGRAKQETQYF
v_gene: TRBV11-1
j_gene: TRBJ2-5
len: 19
abundance: NA
d_gene: TRBD2

CDR3nt: TGTGCCTCTCGAACGTCCTATAATTCACCCCTCCACTTT
CDR3aa: CASRTSYNSPLHF
v_gene: TRBV28
j_gene: TRBJ1-6
len: 13
abundance: many
d_gene: NA

CDR3nt: TGTGCCAGCAGTGATCAGGCGCAGTTCTTC
CDR3aa: CASSDQAQFF
v_gene: TRBV25-1
j_gene: TRBJ2-1
len: 10
abundance: few
d_gene: NA

CDR3nt: TGCAGTGCACGGGAGATTTACGAGCAGTACTTC
CDR3aa: CSAREIYEQYF
v_gene: TRBV20-1
j_gene: TRBJ2-7
len: 11
abundance: many
d_gene: NA

CDR3nt: TGTGCCAGCAGCTCCCCTCAGGGGTCGGCCTCCTACGAGCAGTACTTC
CDR3aa: CASSSPQGSASYEQYF
v_gene: TRBV7-9
j_gene: TRBJ2-7
len: 16
abundance: few
d_gene: NA

CDR3nt: TGTGCCGGATTGGGGTATGAGCAGTTCTTC
CDR3aa: CAGLGYEQFF
v_gene: TRBV2
j_gene: TRBJ2-1
len: 10
abundance: few
d_gene: NA

CDR3nt: TGCGCCAGCGCAACCGGGACAGGGGGCTACAATGAGCAGTTCTTC
CDR3aa: CASATGTGGYNEQFF
v_gene: TRBV4-3
j_gene: TRBJ2-1
len: 15
abundance: NA
d_gene: TRBD1

CDR3nt: TGTGCCACCCTATGGGGCGGGGAGCTGTTTTTT
CDR3aa: CATLWGGELFF
v_gene: TRBV28
j_gene: TRBJ2-2
len: 11
abundance: many
d_gene: NA

CDR3nt: TGTGCCAGCAGCTTACTAATAGCGGGGATCTCCTACAATGAGCAGTTCTTC
CDR3aa: CASSLLIAGISYNEQFF
v_gene: TRBV7-6
j_gene: TRBJ2-1
len: 17
abundance: NA
d_gene: TRBD2

CDR3nt: TGTGCCATCCTCAAATCGGGGAGCAGATACAATGAGCAGTTCTTC
CDR3aa: CAILKSGSRYNEQFF
v_gene: TRBV7-2
j_gene: TRBJ2-1
len: 15
abundance: many
d_gene: NA

CDR3nt: TGTGCCAGCAGCCATAACGCCCCTTCCTACAATGAGCAGTTCTTC
CDR3aa: CASSHNAPSYNEQFF
v_gene: TRBV14
j_gene: TRBJ2-1
len: 15
abundance: few
d_gene: NA

CDR3nt: TGCAGTGCTAGATTCCTAGCGGAGAACAATGAGCAGTTCTTC
CDR3aa: CSARFLAENNEQFF
v_gene: TRBV20-1
j_gene: TRBJ2-1
len: 14
abundance: many
d_gene: TRBD2

CDR3nt: TGTGCCAGCAGTCCAATGTTTTTGCAGCAGGGACTCTCCTACGAGCAGTACTTC
CDR3aa: CASSPMFLQQGLSYEQYF
v_gene: TRBV7-3
j_gene: TRBJ2-7
len: 18
abundance: NA
d_gene: NA

CDR3nt: TGCGCCAGCAGCCCCGACGGGGGCACTGAAGCTTTCTTT
CDR3aa: CASSPDGGTEAFF
v_gene: TRBV5-1
j_gene: TRBJ1-1
len: 13
abundance: few
d_gene: NA

CDR3nt: TGTGCCAGCAGTTTTTGGTCAGGGGCAGAACTGGGCAATCAGCCCCAGCATTTT
CDR3aa: CASSFWSGAELGNQPQHF
v_gene: TRBV28
j_gene: TRBJ1-5
len: 18
abundance: NA
d_gene: NA

CDR3nt: TGCAGCGTTGAAGTAGCGGGGATGACCTACGAGCAGTACTTC
CDR3aa: CSVEVAGMTYEQYF
v_gene: TRBV29-1
j_gene: TRBJ2-7
len: 14
abundance: few
d_gene: TRBD2

CDR3nt: TGTGCCAGCAGTCCCCCGTATGGGGCGGACAATGAGCAGTTCTTC
CDR3aa: CASSPPYGADNEQFF
v_gene: TRBV28
j_gene: TRBJ2-1
len: 15
abundance: many
d_gene: NA

CDR3nt: TGTGCCAGCAGTTACGGGCTAGCGGGAGACACAGATACGCAGTATTTT
CDR3aa: CASSYGLAGDTDTQYF
v_gene: TRBV6-2/TRBV6-3
j_gene: TRBJ2-3
len: 16
abundance: NA
d_gene: TRBD2

CDR3nt: TGTGCCAGCAGCCCCGGTTTGGGAGAGCTGTTTTTT
CDR3aa: CASSPGLGELFF
v_gene: TRBV9
j_gene: TRBJ2-2
len: 12
abundance: few
d_gene: NA

CDR3nt: TGCAGCGCTCTGATGGAACCGAACACTGAAGCTTTCTTT
CDR3aa: CSALMEPNTEAFF
v_gene: TRBV29-1
j_gene: TRBJ1-1
len: 13
abundance: many
d_gene: NA

CDR3nt: TGCTGTGCTAGGGGGGGAGTTGGCAATCAGCCCCAGCATTTT
CDR3aa: CCARGGVGNQPQHF
v_gene: TRBV20-1
j_gene: TRBJ1-5
len: 14
abundance: NA
d_gene: NA

CDR3nt: TGCAGTGCTAGAGATCCGGGACTAGCGGGCGGCTTCCGCACAGATACGCAGTATTTT
CDR3aa: CSARDPGLAGGFRTDTQYF
v_gene: TRBV20-1
j_gene: TRBJ2-3
len: 19
abundance: NA
d_gene: TRBD2

CDR3nt: TGTGCCAGCAGTGGACAGGCTATTAACTATGGCTACACCTTC
CDR3aa: CASSGQAINYGYTF
v_gene: TRBV28
j_gene: TRBJ1-2
len: 14
abundance: many
d_gene: TRBD1

CDR3nt: TGTGCCAGCAGCTTAGCGAGACAGGGAGCAGATACGCAGTATTTT
CDR3aa: CASSLARQGADTQYF
v_gene: TRBV7-2
j_gene: TRBJ2-3
len: 15
abundance: many
d_gene: TRBD1